This TCR beta chain was sequenced for a study of blood T cell repertoires in COVID-19. The data were produced by immunoSEQ multiplex PCR, yet TCRdb's version contains in-frame clones alone and is incomplete. This sample yields about 260,000 clones, of which roughly 82% are seen a single time; more than 2% belongs to the top ten. Germline CDR1 reads SGHRS; CDR2 reads YFSETQ. The CDR3 totals 13 residues. The ends were cut back, 4 bases at V and 7 bases at J, with 12 bases in the middle. All enrollees were about 18 to 95 years old and from under 25 US areas. V gene TRBV5-1 combines with J gene TRBJ2-1; D possibly corresponds to TRBD1 (6 bases). The TCR was taken from a woman aged 50 to 60 who had recovered from COVID-19. Sequenced material: PBMCs or T cells enriched from blood (not recorded which). In DNA, the CDR3 is TGCGCCAGCAGCCCGGACAGCCGAAATGAGCAGTTCTTC. Protein sequence: CASSPDSRNEQFF. The full variable domain, in which reference TRBV5-1 and TRBJ2-1 provide the parts outside the CDR3, is KAGVTQTPRYLIKTRGQQVTLSCSPISGHRSVSWYQQTPGQGLQFLFEYFSETQRNKGNFPGRFSGRQFSNSRSEMNVSTLELGDSALYLCASSPDSRNEQFFGPGTRLTVL.